This TCR beta chain derives from a study of blood T cell repertoires in COVID-19. This table comes from immunoSEQ multiplex PCR, and its TCRdb copy is limited to in-frame clones, with some not included. The top ten hold more than 0.9% of the sample, which has over 300,000 clones, 85% to 90% seen once. Assignment of participants to cohorts was predicated upon participant-reported clinical history. The CDR3 spans 16 residues. Unmatched junction bases numbered 6, after V lost 3 bases and J lost 3 bases. The germline gives CDR1 SGDLS, CDR2 YYNGEE. V is TRBV9 and J is TRBJ2-5; 12 nucleotides align to TRBD2. Sequenced input: PBMCs or T cells enriched from blood (not recorded which). This sequence originates from a woman younger than 45 with acute COVID-19. The CDR3 DNA follows: TGTGCCAGCAGCGCCTTACTAGCGGGGGGAAAAGAGACCCAGTACTTC. This codes for CASSALLAGGKETQYF. The full variable domain, with the rest looked up from reference TRBV9 and TRBJ2-5, is DSGVTQTPKHLITATGQRVTLRCSPRSGDLSVYWYQQSLDQGLQFLIQYYNGEERAKGNILERFSAQQFPDLHSELNLSSLELGDSALYFCASSALLAGGKETQYFGPGTRLLVL.